The 5 T cell receptor beta chains reported below all come from one sample, sequenced in a study of blood T cells in healthy people across ages. A second PCR of roughly 7 to 11 cycles used a sample-barcoded 5' primer and a J-beta primer mix. In TCRdb, the 5' RACE reads were re-called with MiXCR into one record per CDR3 protein. Seen here are hundreds of thousands of distinct CDR3 sequences, roughly 60% observed once, and the top ten hold about 20%. Sequenced sample: blood. These receptors were taken from a man between 25 and 39 years old in good health.

This clonotype was detected only a few times. The chain links TRBV6-2 or TRBV6-3 to TRBJ2-5; the match to TRBD2 covers 11 bases. The CDR3 is 19 amino acids. Per the germline V gene, CDR1 is MNHEY and CDR2 is SVGEGT. V gave up 5 bases and J gave up 0 bases; unmatched junction bases: 14. DNA of the CDR3: TGTGCCAGCAGTGAGACTAGCGGGATGGAGGCCACGTACCAAGAGACCCAGTACTTC. Its translation: CASSETSGMEATYQETQYF.

This chain joins TRBV7-3 and TRBJ2-5; 7 nucleotides match TRBD1. The CDR3 loop spans 13 amino acids. Germline CDR1 and CDR2: SGHTA and FQGTGA. Unmatched junction bases numbered 8, after V lost 6 bases and J lost 7 bases. The CDR3 nucleotides are TGTGCCAGCAGGGGGACAGACTCGAGGACCCAGTACTTC. Translating it yields CASRGTDSRTQYF. The whole variable domain, filled in from reference TRBV7-3 and TRBJ2-5, reads GAGVSQTPSNKVTEKGKYVELRCDPISGHTALYWYRQSLGQGPEFLIYFQGTGAADDSGLPNDRFFAVRPEGSVSTLKIQRTERGDSAVYLCASRGTDSRTQYFGPGTRLLVL.

This clonotype was seen a handful of times. The rearrangement joins TRBV29-1 to TRBJ2-3, with D hard to call. Germline V gene data show CDR1 as SQVTM and CDR2 as ANQGSEA. This CDR3 comprises 14 residues. The V end lost 4 bases, the J end lost 0 bases, and 11 bases lay between the germline ends. The CDR3 DNA follows: TGCAGCGTTGTAGTTGGAACCAGCACAGATACGCAGTATTTT. Translating it yields CSVVVGTSTDTQYF.

The V gene is TRBV12-3 or TRBV12-4, the J gene TRBJ2-3, with TRBD2 matching over 7 bases. The trim removed 5 bases at V and 0 bases at J, leaving 5 bases unmatched. The CDR3 extends over 15 amino acids. The CDR3 sequence: CASSQPTSSTDTQYF. The CDR3 DNA follows: TGTGCCAGCAGTCAACCGACTAGCAGCACAGATACGCAGTATTTT.

This clonotype was recorded at least ten times. J is TRBJ2-1 and V is TRBV20-1; 8 bases are shared with TRBD1. Germline CDR1 DFQATT, CDR2 SNEGSKA (reference sequence). The CDR3 has 12 amino acids. With 6 bases clipped from V and 7 bases from J, the junction kept 5 bases outside the gene matches. In DNA form, the CDR3 reads TGCAGTGCCCGGCGGACAGGGAATGAGCAGTTCTTC. Translation gives CSARRTGNEQFF.